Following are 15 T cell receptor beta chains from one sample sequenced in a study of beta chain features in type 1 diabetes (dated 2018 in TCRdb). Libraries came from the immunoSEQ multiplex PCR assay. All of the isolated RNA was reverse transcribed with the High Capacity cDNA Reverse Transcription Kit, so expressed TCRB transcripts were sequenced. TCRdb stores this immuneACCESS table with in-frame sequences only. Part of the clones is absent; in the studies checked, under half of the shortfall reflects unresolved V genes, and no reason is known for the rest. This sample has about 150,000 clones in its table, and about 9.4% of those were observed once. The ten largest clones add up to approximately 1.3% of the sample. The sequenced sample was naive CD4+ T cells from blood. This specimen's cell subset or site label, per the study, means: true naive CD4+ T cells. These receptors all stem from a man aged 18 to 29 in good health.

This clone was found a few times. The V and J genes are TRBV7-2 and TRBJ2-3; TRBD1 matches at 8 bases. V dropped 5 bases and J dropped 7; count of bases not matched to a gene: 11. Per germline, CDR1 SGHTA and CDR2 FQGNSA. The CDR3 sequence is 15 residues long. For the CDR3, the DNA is TGTGCCAGCAGCAGAGGGACAGGACCCTATAATACGCAGTATTTT. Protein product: CASSRGTGPYNTQYF.

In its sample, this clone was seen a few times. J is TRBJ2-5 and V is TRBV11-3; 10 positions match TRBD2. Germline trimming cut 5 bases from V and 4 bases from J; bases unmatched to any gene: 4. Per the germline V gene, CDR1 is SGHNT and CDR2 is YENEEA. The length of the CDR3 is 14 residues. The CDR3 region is CASSKRGGRETQYF. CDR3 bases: TGTGCCAGCAGCAAGCGGGGGGGTCGAGAGACCCAGTACTTC.

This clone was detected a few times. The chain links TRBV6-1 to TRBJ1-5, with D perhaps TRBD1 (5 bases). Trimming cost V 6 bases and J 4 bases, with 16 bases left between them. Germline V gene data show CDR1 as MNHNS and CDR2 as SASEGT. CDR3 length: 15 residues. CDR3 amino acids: CASRTGLQGNQPQHF. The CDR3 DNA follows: TGTGCCAGCAGGACGGGACTTCAGGGAAATCAGCCCCAGCATTTT.

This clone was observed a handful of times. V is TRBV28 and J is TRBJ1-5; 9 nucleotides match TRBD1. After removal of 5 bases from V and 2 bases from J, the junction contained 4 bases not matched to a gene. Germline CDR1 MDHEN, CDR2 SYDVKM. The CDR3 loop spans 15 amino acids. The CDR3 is CASSGGQGGNQPQHF. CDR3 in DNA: TGTGCCAGCAGTGGGGGACAGGGTGGCAATCAGCCCCAGCATTTT.

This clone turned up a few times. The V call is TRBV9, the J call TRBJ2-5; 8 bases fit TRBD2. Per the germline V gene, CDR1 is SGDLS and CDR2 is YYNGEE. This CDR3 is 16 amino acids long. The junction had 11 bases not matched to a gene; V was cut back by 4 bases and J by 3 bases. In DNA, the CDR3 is TGTGCCAGCAGCCCATGGGGCGGGGGGAGGGAAGAGACCCAGTACTTC. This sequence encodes CASSPWGGGREETQYF.

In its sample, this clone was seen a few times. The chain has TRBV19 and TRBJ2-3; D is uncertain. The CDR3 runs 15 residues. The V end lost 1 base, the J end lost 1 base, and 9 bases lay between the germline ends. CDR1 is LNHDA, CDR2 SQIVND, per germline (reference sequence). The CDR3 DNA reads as TGTGCCAGTAGTATAGCCCGGGTAGGCACAGATACGCAGTATTTT. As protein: CASSIARVGTDTQYF.

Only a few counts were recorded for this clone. CDR3 nucleotide sequence: TGTGCCAGCAGCTTTCGAGCGGGGGGGATCACAGATACGCAGTATTTT. This codes for CASSFRAGGITDTQYF. The chain uses TRBV5-4 and TRBJ2-3; 10 positions match TRBD2. The V gene's germline CDR1 is SGHNT and CDR2 YYREEE (reference sequence). J gave up 2 bases and V 2 bases, and 5 bases lay outside the gene matches. The CDR3 has 16 amino acids.

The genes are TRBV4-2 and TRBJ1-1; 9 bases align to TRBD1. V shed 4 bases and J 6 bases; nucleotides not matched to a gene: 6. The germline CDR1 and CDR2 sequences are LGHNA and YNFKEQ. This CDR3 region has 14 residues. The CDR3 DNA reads TGTGCCAGCAGCCCCGGGACAGGGAGACCTGAAGCTTTCTTT. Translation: CASSPGTGRPEAFF.

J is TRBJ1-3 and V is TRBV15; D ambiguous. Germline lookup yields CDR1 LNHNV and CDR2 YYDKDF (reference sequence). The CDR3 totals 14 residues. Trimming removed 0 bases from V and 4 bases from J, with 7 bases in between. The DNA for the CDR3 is TGTGCCACCAGCAGAGAAATTCGGGGAAACACCATATATTTT. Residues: CATSREIRGNTIYF.

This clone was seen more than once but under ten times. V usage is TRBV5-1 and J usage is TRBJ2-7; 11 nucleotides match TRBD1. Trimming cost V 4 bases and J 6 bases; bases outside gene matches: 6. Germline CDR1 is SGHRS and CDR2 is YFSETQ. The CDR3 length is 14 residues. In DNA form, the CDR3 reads TGCGCCAGCAGCCCCGGGACAGGGGGATCCGAGCAGTACTTC. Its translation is CASSPGTGGSEQYF.

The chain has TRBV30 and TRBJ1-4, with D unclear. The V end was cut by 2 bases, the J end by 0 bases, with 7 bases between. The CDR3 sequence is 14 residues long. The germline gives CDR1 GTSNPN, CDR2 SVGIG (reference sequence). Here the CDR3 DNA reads TGTGCCTGGAGTTCAGAGGCAACTAATGAAAAACTGTTTTTT. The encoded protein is CAWSSEATNEKLFF.

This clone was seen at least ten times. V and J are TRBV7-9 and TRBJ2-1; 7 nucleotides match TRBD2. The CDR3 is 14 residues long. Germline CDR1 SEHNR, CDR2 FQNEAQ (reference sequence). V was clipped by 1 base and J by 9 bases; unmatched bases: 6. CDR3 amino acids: CASSLDARGIEQFF. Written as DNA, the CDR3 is TGTGCCAGCAGCTTAGACGCGCGGGGGATTGAGCAGTTCTTC. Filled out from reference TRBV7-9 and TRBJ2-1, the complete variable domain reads DTGVSQNPRHKITKRGQNVTFRCDPISEHNRLYWYRQTLGQGPEFLTYFQNEAQLEKSRLLSDRFSAERPKGSFSTLEIQRTEQGDSAMYLCASSLDARGIEQFFGPGTRLTVL.

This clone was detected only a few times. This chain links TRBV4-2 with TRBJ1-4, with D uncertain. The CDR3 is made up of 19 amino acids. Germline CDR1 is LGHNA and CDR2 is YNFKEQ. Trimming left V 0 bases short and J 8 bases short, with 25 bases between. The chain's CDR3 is CASSQDQRGMTGGREKLFF. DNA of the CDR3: TGTGCCAGCAGCCAAGATCAAAGAGGGATGACCGGAGGACGAGAAAAACTGTTTTTT.

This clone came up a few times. CDR3 region: CASSPALAGGQETQYF. The DNA of the CDR3 is TGTGCCAGCAGCCCCGCCCTAGCGGGGGGGCAAGAGACCCAGTACTTC. The chain couples TRBV11-2 to TRBJ2-5; TRBD2 aligns across 12 bases. The CDR3 extends over 16 amino acids. Trimming cost V 5 bases and J 2 bases; bases outside gene matches: 6. Germline lookup yields CDR1 SGHAT and CDR2 FQNNGV.

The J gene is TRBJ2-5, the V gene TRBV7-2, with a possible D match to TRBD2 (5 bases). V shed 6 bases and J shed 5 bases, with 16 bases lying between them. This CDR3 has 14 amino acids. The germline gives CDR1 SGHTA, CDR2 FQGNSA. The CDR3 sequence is CASSTSRGAETQYF. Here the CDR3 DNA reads TGTGCCAGCAGTACTTCACGGGGAGCGGAGACCCAGTACTTC.